These 30 T cell receptor beta chains were all obtained from the same sample, sequenced in a study of blood T cell repertoires in COVID-19. Produced via immunoSEQ multiplex PCR; TCRdb's table is partial and in-frame only. The sample has 60,000 to 85,000 clones, nearly 80% seen once. The sample was peripheral blood. The receptors derive from a human donor in a cohort sampled during active COVID-19.

In its sample, this clone was seen once. The chain couples TRBV4-2 to TRBJ2-7, with D perhaps matching TRBD1 (6 bases). Germline V lookup: CDR1 LGHNA, CDR2 YNFKEQ. The germline V and J ends were trimmed by 4 bases and 2 bases, with 15 bases remaining between them. CDR3 length equals 15 residues. This CDR3 is CASSPDAGVPYEQYF. In nucleotides, the CDR3 is TGTGCCAGCAGCCCGGACGCAGGGGTGCCCTACGAGCAGTACTTC.

The chain has TRBV7-2 and TRBJ2-5; D uncertain. This CDR3 spans 12 amino acids. Trimming removed 2 bases from V and 10 bases from J, with 11 bases in between. Per the germline V gene, CDR1 is SGHTA and CDR2 is FQGNSA. For the CDR3, the DNA is TGTGCCAGCAGCTTAACACCTCAGGACCAGTACTTC. It yields the protein CASSLTPQDQYF.

The genes are TRBV5-1 and TRBJ2-3, with TRBD2 as a possible D gene (6 bases). From germline, CDR1 is SGHRS and CDR2 YFSETQ. CDR3 length equals 15 residues. Trimming cost V 7 bases and J 0 bases, with 15 bases left between them. This CDR3 reads CASSGGSASTDTQYF. DNA of the CDR3: TGCGCCAGCTCCGGGGGATCCGCTAGCACAGATACGCAGTATTTT.

The rearrangement links TRBV11-2 to TRBJ2-5, with D tentatively TRBD2 (6 bases). Per the germline V gene, CDR1 is SGHAT and CDR2 is FQNNGV. CDR3 size: 15 residues. V was cut by 1 base and J by 1 base, with 10 bases left in between. Written as DNA, the CDR3 is TGTGCCAGCAGCTTAGGGGGGACTGCCCAAGAGACCCAGTACTTC. Its translation: CASSLGGTAQETQYF.

J is TRBJ1-1 and V is TRBV29-1; D unresolved. V gave up 7 bases and J gave up 0 bases, with 12 bases separating them. Germline loops: CDR1 SQVTM, CDR2 ANQGSEA. This CDR3 region has 13 residues. This chain's CDR3 is CSAAQVLNTEAFF. CDR3 bases: TGCAGCGCTGCACAAGTTCTGAACACTGAAGCTTTCTTT.

The chain employs TRBV24-1 and TRBJ2-1; 13 bases map to TRBD2. This CDR3 has 15 residues. From germline, CDR1 is KGHDR and CDR2 SFDVKD. V lost 9 bases to trimming and J lost 9 bases; unmatched junction nucleotides: 10. CDR3 loop: CATEKLAGGASEQFF. CDR3 bases: TGTGCCACCGAAAAACTAGCGGGAGGGGCGAGTGAGCAGTTCTTC.

This clone was recorded once. The chain has TRBV2 and TRBJ1-5; tentatively, D is TRBD1 (6 bases). V was pared by 6 bases and J by 2 bases, with 11 bases between. Germline-derived CDR1 and CDR2 are SNHLY and FYNNEI. This CDR3 contains 14 residues. DNA for the CDR3: TGTGCCAGCAGGGACAACAGGGGCAATCAGCCCCAGCATTTT. As protein: CASRDNRGNQPQHF.

The CDR3, as DNA: TGTGCCAGCAGATTAACAGCTCTAAGGGACAGGGAGCAGTACTTC. Its translation is CASRLTALRDREQYF. The V and J genes are TRBV7-2 and TRBJ2-5, with TRBD1 identical over 9 bases. Germline CDR1 reads SGHTA; CDR2 reads FQGNSA. V lost 6 bases to trimming and J lost 11 bases; unmatched junction nucleotides: 16. CDR3 length: 15 residues.

The V call is TRBV4-1, the J call TRBJ2-7; D may be TRBD2 (5 bases). This CDR3 has 13 amino acids. The germline V gene encodes CDR1 MGHRA and CDR2 YSYEKL. V lost 4 bases to trimming and J lost 7 bases, with 14 bases between them. DNA for the CDR3: TGCGCCAGCAGCCCGCTGATAGCGCATGAGCAGTACGTC. It is translated as CASSPLIAHEQYV.

The CDR3 DNA reads TGTGCCAGCAGCTTCGGGACAGCTGGCCCCTACGAGCAGTACGTC. Translated, it gives CASSFGTAGPYEQYV. The chain employs TRBV5-6 and TRBJ2-7; 7 bases agree with TRBD1. The CDR3 is 15 residues long. Germline assignment: CDR1 SGHDT and CDR2 YYEEEE. V was clipped by 2 bases and J by 2 bases; unmatched bases: 7.

The chain joins TRBV2 to TRBJ2-4, with D possibly being TRBD2 (5 bases). The CDR3 contains 15 residues. The V end lost 6 bases, the J end lost 1 base, and 13 bases lay between the germline ends. Per the germline V gene, CDR1 is SNHLY and CDR2 is FYNNEI. The CDR3 region is CASSLAAVAKNIQYF. CDR3 DNA sequence: TGTGCCAGCAGCCTAGCAGCGGTGGCCAAAAACATTCAGTACTTC.

The rearrangement joins TRBV28 to TRBJ2-7; 8 bases agree with TRBD2. CDR1 is MDHEN and CDR2 is SYDVKM in the germline V gene. With 2 bases clipped from V and 4 bases from J, the junction kept 4 bases outside the gene matches. CDR3 size: 14 residues. Here the CDR3 DNA reads TGTGCCAGCAGTTTAGGCGGGAGGAGGTACGAGCAGTACGTC. This gives the protein CASSLGGRRYEQYV.

The chain uses TRBV19 and TRBJ2-3; 13 bases fit TRBD2. Trimming at V came to 6 bases and at J to 6 bases, leaving 3 bases not matched to a gene. The CDR3 has 14 residues. Germline assignment: CDR1 LNHDA and CDR2 SQIVND (reference sequence). The CDR3 coding sequence is TGTGCCAGTAGAAAACTAGCGGGGGGGGATACGCAGTATTTT. Translation: CASRKLAGGDTQYF.

The rearrangement links TRBV5-4 to TRBJ2-3; 12 bases match TRBD2. The V gene's germline CDR1 is SGHNT and CDR2 YYREEE (reference sequence). The length of the CDR3 is 16 residues. The V segment lost 1 base and the J segment 7 bases; nucleotides outside the gene matches: 7. The CDR3 region has the DNA TGTGCCAGCAGCTTGAAGGAGACTAGCGGGAGATATACGCAGTATTTT. This translates into CASSLKETSGRYTQYF.

The chain has TRBV19 and TRBJ2-2; weak D call: TRBD2 (6 bases). Between the trimmed V and J ends, which lost 7 bases and 2 bases, there was a span of 11 bases. In germline, CDR1 is LNHDA, CDR2 SQIVND (reference sequence). The CDR3 sequence is 14 residues long. In DNA form, the CDR3 reads TGTGCCAGTAAAAGCGGGTATAACACCGGGGAGCTGTTTTTT. Protein: CASKSGYNTGELFF.

CDR3 DNA sequence: TGTGCCAGCTCTGTTACTGAAGCTTTCTTT. Translation gives CASSVTEAFF. The chain carries TRBV2 and TRBJ1-1; D call uncertain. Germline V gene sequence: CDR1 SNHLY, CDR2 FYNNEI. Trimming removed 8 bases at V and 5 bases at J, with 6 bases between. The CDR3 contains 10 residues.

V is TRBV7-2 and J is TRBJ1-2; D possibly corresponds to TRBD1 (6 bases). V dropped 1 base and J dropped 2 bases, with 20 bases sitting between them. The CDR3 has 18 amino acids. In germline, CDR1 is SGHTA, CDR2 FQGNSA. CDR3 coding DNA: TGTGCCAGCAGCTTAGTGGTTAGTTCCCGGACAGAGAACTATGGCTACACCTTC. It encodes CASSLVVSSRTENYGYTF.

This chain joins TRBV21-1 and TRBJ2-1; TRBD1, the table's D call, was not compared with the DNA. TRBV21-1 constitutes a pseudogene. CDR3 length: 16 amino acids. CDR3 sequence reads: CASSIQASNSYNEQFF. The CDR3 nucleotides read TGTGCCAGCAGCATACAGGCCTCCAACTCCTACAATGAGCAGTTCTTC.

The genes are TRBV30 and TRBJ2-1, with D maybe TRBD2 (6 bases). CDR1 is GTSNPN and CDR2 is SVGIG in the germline V gene (reference sequence). The V and J ends lost 0 bases and 5 bases respectively, with 8 bases between them. The CDR3 length is 13 residues. The CDR3 DNA sequence: TGTGCCTGGAGTGTCGGCGGGAACAATGAGCAGTTCTTC. Translating gives CAWSVGGNNEQFF.

This clone was found a few times. The chain is built from TRBV19 and TRBJ2-3, with D uncertain. Germline-derived CDR1 and CDR2 are LNHDA and SQIVND (reference sequence). V was pared by 5 bases and J by 2 bases, with 17 bases between. CDR3 length equals 16 residues. CDR3 nucleotides: TGTGCCAGTAGTTGGCTCGGGTCGAAGTCCACAGATACGCAGTATTTT. This gives the protein CASSWLGSKSTDTQYF.

This clone was observed a handful of times. The chain employs TRBV7-2 and TRBJ1-5, with D tentatively TRBD1 (6 bases). V was trimmed by 1 base and J by 6 bases, leaving 19 bases between them. Per the germline V gene, CDR1 is SGHTA and CDR2 is FQGNSA. This CDR3 comprises 17 residues. CDR3 residues: CASSLEHGRGSAQPQHF. In DNA form, the CDR3 reads TGTGCCAGCAGCTTAGAACATGGCAGGGGTTCAGCTCAGCCCCAGCATTTT.

The chain carries TRBV5-1 and TRBJ1-1, with TRBD1 as a possible D gene (5 bases). Germline V gene lookup returns CDR1 SGHRS and CDR2 YFSETQ. Trimming took off 0 bases at V and 0 bases at J, with 6 bases between the two ends. The CDR3 length is 14 residues. CDR3 sequence reads: CASSLETVNTEAFF. CDR3 DNA: TGCGCCAGCAGCTTGGAGACAGTGAACACTGAAGCTTTCTTT.

The DNA of the CDR3 is TGTGCCAGAAGCTGTGGACTAGCGGGAGAAGCCGGGGAGCTGTTTTTT. As protein: CARSCGLAGEAGELFF. The rearrangement links TRBV5-3 to TRBJ2-2; TRBD2 matches at 13 bases. TRBV5-3 is identified as an open reading frame with a role that is uncertain. J gave up 6 bases and V 3 bases, and 5 bases lay outside the gene matches. CDR3 length: 16 amino acids.

This rearrangement joins TRBV4-2 to TRBJ1-6; TRBD1 matches 8 bases. CDR1 and CDR2 from the germline V gene are LGHNA and YNFKEQ. After removal of 6 bases from V and 2 bases from J, the junction contained 0 bases not matched to a gene. The CDR3 contains 14 residues. CDR3 DNA: TGTGCCAGCAGGACAGGGGCCTATAATTCACCCCTCCACTTT. Translation: CASRTGAYNSPLHF.

The V call is TRBV6-2 or TRBV6-3, the J call TRBJ2-3; D is possibly TRBD2 (6 bases). This CDR3 region has 13 residues. CDR1 is MNHEY, CDR2 SVGEGT, per germline. The V end was cut by 2 bases, the J end by 7 bases, with 10 bases between. CDR3 in DNA: TGTGCCAGCAGTTACGGGGGGACTTATACGCAGTATTTT. The encoded protein is CASSYGGTYTQYF.

This clone has only a few counts. This rearrangement joins TRBV5-1 to TRBJ1-1; TRBD1 might be the D (6 bases). This CDR3 region has 16 residues. With 1 base removed from V and 1 base from J, the gap between germline ends came to 14 bases. Per the germline V gene, CDR1 is SGHRS and CDR2 is YFSETQ. The CDR3 DNA follows: TGCGCCAGCAGCTTGAATCTTCAGGGGACGAACACTGAAGCTTTCTTT. Encoded protein: CASSLNLQGTNTEAFF. The whole variable domain, filled in from reference TRBV5-1 and TRBJ1-1, reads KAGVTQTPRYLIKTRGQQVTLSCSPISGHRSVSWYQQTPGQGLQFLFEYFSETQRNKGNFPGRFSGRQFSNSRSEMNVSTLELGDSALYLCASSLNLQGTNTEAFFGQGTRLTVV.

The CDR3 loop reads CSVAGARGGELFF. The CDR3 DNA sequence: TGCAGCGTTGCAGGGGCACGGGGCGGGGAGCTGTTTTTT. The chain recombines TRBV29-1 with TRBJ2-2; D perhaps matches TRBD1 (6 bases). The germline V gene has CDR1 SQVTM and CDR2 ANQGSEA. Trimming pared 4 bases from V and 7 bases from J, leaving 13 bases between. There are 13 residues in the CDR3.

The chain employs TRBV4-3 and TRBJ1-4, with a tentative D call TRBD1 (5 bases). CDR1 and CDR2 from the germline V gene are LGHNA and YSLEER. This CDR3 region has 15 residues. Trimming took off 4 bases at V and 3 bases at J, with 12 bases between the two ends. The CDR3 sequence is CASSLQGASNEKLFF. For the CDR3, the DNA is TGCGCCAGCAGCCTCCAGGGTGCCTCTAATGAAAAACTGTTTTTT.

This clone was seen more than once but under ten times. V gene TRBV7-8 combines with J gene TRBJ2-7, with 8 bases identical to TRBD1. V dropped 4 bases and J dropped 4; count of bases not matched to a gene: 9. In germline, CDR1 is SGHVS, CDR2 FQNEAQ. This CDR3 region has 15 residues. The CDR3, as DNA: TGTGCCAGCAGCTCGGGTACAGGGGGTTCTTACGAGCAGTACTTC. As protein: CASSSGTGGSYEQYF. The variable domain in full, completed from reference TRBV7-8 and TRBJ2-7, reads GAGVSQSPRYKVAKRGQDVALRCDPISGHVSLFWYQQALGQGPEFLTYFQNEAQLDKSGLPSDRFFAERPEGSVSTLKIQRTQQEDSAVYLCASSSGTGGSYEQYFGPGTRLTVT.

The V call is TRBV6-5, the J call TRBJ1-1; unclear D gene. Germline V gene data show CDR1 as MNHEY and CDR2 as SVGAGI. V lost 6 bases and J 1 base, leaving 9 bases between the germline ends. This CDR3 spans 13 amino acids. Here the CDR3 DNA reads TGTGCCAGCAGCACAAGACAGAACACTGAAGCTTTCTTT. The encoded protein is CASSTRQNTEAFF.